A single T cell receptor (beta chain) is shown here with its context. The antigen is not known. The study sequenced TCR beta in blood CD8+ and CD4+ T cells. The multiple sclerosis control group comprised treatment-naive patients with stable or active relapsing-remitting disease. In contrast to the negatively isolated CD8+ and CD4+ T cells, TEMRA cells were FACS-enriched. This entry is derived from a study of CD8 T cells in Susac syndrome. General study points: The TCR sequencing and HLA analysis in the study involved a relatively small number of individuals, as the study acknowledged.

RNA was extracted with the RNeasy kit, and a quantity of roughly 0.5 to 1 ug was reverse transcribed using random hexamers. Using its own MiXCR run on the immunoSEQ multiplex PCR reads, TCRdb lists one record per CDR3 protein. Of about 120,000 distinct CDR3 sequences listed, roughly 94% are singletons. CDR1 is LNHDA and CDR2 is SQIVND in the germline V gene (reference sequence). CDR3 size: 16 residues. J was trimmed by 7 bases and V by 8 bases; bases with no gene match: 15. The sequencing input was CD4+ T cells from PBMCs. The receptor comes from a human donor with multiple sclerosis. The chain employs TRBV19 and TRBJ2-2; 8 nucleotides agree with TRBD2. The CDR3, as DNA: TGTGCCAGTCACCACGGGGGCGGGAGGCCCGACGGGGAGCTGTTTTTT. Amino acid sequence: CASHHGGGRPDGELFF.